Below, 28 T cell receptor beta chains from the same sample are listed, as sequenced in a study of early T cells in non-severe SARS-CoV-2 infection. TCRdb re-called the 5' RACE reads with MiXCR, one entry per CDR3 protein. The table has about 80,000 distinct CDR3 sequences, roughly 9.4% seen once. Sequencing was done on a sample of whole blood. Source of these receptors: an adult who was a healthcare worker with PCR-confirmed SARS-CoV-2 infection or an uninfected control (not recorded which).

At least ten counts were recorded for this clonotype. CDR3: CSARESLGLNSNQPQHF. CDR3 DNA sequence: TGCAGTGCTAGAGAGAGTTTGGGTCTTAATAGCAATCAGCCCCAGCATTTT. This chain joins TRBV20-1 and TRBJ1-5; D unclear. The CDR3 spans 17 residues. The V end was cut by 0 bases, the J end by 0 bases, with 15 bases between. Germline CDR1 reads DFQATT; CDR2 reads SNEGSKA (reference sequence).

This clonotype has a count of ten or more. The genes are TRBV11-2 and TRBJ2-7; 7 nucleotides match TRBD1. CDR1 and CDR2 from the germline V gene are SGHAT and FQNNGV. V lost 5 bases and J lost 1; bases outside the gene matches: 8. This CDR3 spans 15 amino acids. CDR3 protein: CASSRVPGQSYEQYF. The CDR3, as DNA: TGTGCCAGCAGCCGGGTCCCGGGACAGTCCTACGAGCAGTACTTC.

A few counts support this clonotype. The chain recombines TRBV18 with TRBJ2-5; a weak D match, TRBD1 (6 bases). Germline V gene lookup returns CDR1 KGHSH and CDR2 LQKENI. CDR3 length: 16 residues. The V and J ends lost 3 bases and 5 bases respectively, with 19 bases between them. This CDR3 is CASSPPNRESTETQYF. CDR3 in DNA: TGTGCCAGCTCACCCCCAAACAGGGAGTCAACGGAGACCCAGTACTTC.

The chain carries TRBV7-9 and TRBJ2-7; D perhaps matches TRBD2 (6 bases). Germline-derived CDR1 and CDR2 are SEHNR and FQNEAQ (reference sequence). The CDR3 runs to 18 residues. V lost 0 bases and J lost 4, with 22 bases in between. The CDR3 DNA follows: TGTGCCAGCAGCTTAGCGACGATTGCGACAACCGGGGGTTACGAGCAGTACTTC. Its protein product is CASSLATIATTGGYEQYF.

This clonotype was seen only a few times. V is TRBV7-2 and J is TRBJ1-3, with D unclear. Trimming stripped 1 base from V and 2 bases from J, with 3 bases between. The CDR3 runs 13 residues. Germline-derived CDR1 and CDR2 are SGHTA and FQGNSA. The CDR3 DNA reads as TGTGCCAGCAGCTTAGTAGCTGGAAACACCATATATTTT. Its protein product is CASSLVAGNTIYF.

In its sample, this clonotype was seen a few times. The rearrangement joins TRBV20-1 to TRBJ2-5, with D maybe TRBD1 (6 bases). CDR1 and CDR2 from the germline V gene are DFQATT and SNEGSKA (reference sequence). This CDR3 region has 14 residues. Trimming took off 2 bases at V and 1 base at J, with 11 bases between the two ends. DNA of the CDR3: TGCAGTGCTAGACTTGGACAGCTCCAAGAGACCCAGTACTTC. Its translation: CSARLGQLQETQYF.

The chain has TRBV3-1 and TRBJ1-1, with D uncertain. The CDR3 consists of 12 residues. Germline CDR1 LGHDT, CDR2 YNNKEL (reference sequence). Trimming removed 4 bases at V and 7 bases at J, with 10 bases between. CDR3 coding DNA: TGTGCCAGCAGCCCCTGGACGGGTGAAGCTTTCTTT. This gives the protein CASSPWTGEAFF.

CDR3 in DNA: TGCGCCAGCGGGACAGGGGGCGGCGGCACTGAAGCTTTCTTT. Translation gives CASGTGGGGTEAFF. The chain is built from TRBV5-1 and TRBJ1-1; TRBD1 matches at 12 bases. Germline V gene sequence: CDR1 SGHRS, CDR2 YFSETQ. CDR3 size: 14 residues. V was clipped by 7 bases and J by 4 bases; unmatched bases: 5.

This clonotype was counted a few times. This rearrangement joins TRBV27 to TRBJ1-6; TRBD1 agrees at 10 bases. From germline, CDR1 is MNHEY and CDR2 SMNVEV (reference sequence). The CDR3 has 15 residues. With 0 bases clipped from V and 9 bases from J, the junction kept 2 bases outside the gene matches. As DNA, the CDR3 is TGTGCCAGCAGTTTATCGACAGGGGGCGGTTCACCCCTCCACTTT. Its protein product is CASSLSTGGGSPLHF.

This chain connects TRBV19 to TRBJ2-1; D uncertain. The germline gives CDR1 LNHDA, CDR2 SQIVND (reference sequence). This CDR3 is built from 15 residues. Trimming left V 8 bases short and J 2 bases short, with 16 bases between. CDR3 nucleotide sequence: TGTGCCAGTTCCGATCCCGGCAGGACCTACAATGAGCAGTTCTTC. Its protein product is CASSDPGRTYNEQFF. Full variable domain (rest looked up from reference TRBV19 and TRBJ2-1): DGGITQSPKYLFRKEGQNVTLSCEQNLNHDAMYWYRQDPGQGLRLIYYSQIVNDFQKGDIAEGYSVSREKKESFPLTVTSAQKNPTAFYLCASSDPGRTYNEQFFGPGTRLTVL.

This clonotype was seen a few times. The V gene is TRBV3-1, the J gene TRBJ1-1, with D unclear. The CDR3 has 12 amino acids. Per the germline V gene, CDR1 is LGHDT and CDR2 is YNNKEL (reference sequence). V lost 2 bases and J 5 bases, leaving 6 bases between the germline ends. CDR3 nucleotides: TGTGCCAGCAGCCAATTTGGAACTGAAGCTTTCTTT. Amino acids: CASSQFGTEAFF.

This clonotype has at least ten counts. The genes are TRBV7-2 and TRBJ1-1; D perhaps matches TRBD1 (5 bases). V was clipped by 2 bases and J by 10 bases, with 17 bases between them. This CDR3 comprises 14 residues. The germline V gene encodes CDR1 SGHTA and CDR2 FQGNSA. For the CDR3, the DNA is TGTGCCAGCAGCTTAACAGGCCCATATTCTACAGCTTTCTTT. It codes for CASSLTGPYSTAFF.

This clonotype has at least ten counts. The junction does not match germline at one end; this may be a read error. The rearrangement uses TRBV20-1 and TRBJ2-7; 9 nucleotides match TRBD2. Germline V CDR1 and CDR2: DFQATT, SNEGSKA (reference sequence). This CDR3 comprises 14 residues. The DNA of the CDR3 is TGCAGTGCCAGAGAGAGCGGGAGGAGCTACGAGCAGTACTTC. It is translated as CSARESGRSYEQYF.

This clonotype was detected many times. This rearrangement joins TRBV18 to TRBJ2-1; D might be TRBD1 (6 bases). There are 14 residues in the CDR3. Germline CDR1 reads KGHSH; CDR2 reads LQKENI. V lost 3 bases and J lost 12, with 18 bases in between. CDR3 sequence (DNA): TGTGCCAGCTCACCTTATTCCAGGGGTTTTTGGCAGTTCTTC. It codes for CASSPYSRGFWQFF.

The V and J genes are TRBV18 and TRBJ2-3; 8 positions agree with TRBD2. The CDR3 length is 14 residues. Germline CDR1 KGHSH, CDR2 LQKENI. Unmatched junction bases numbered 5, after V lost 5 bases and J lost 4 bases. CDR3 sequence (DNA): TGTGCCAGCTCATCCGGACTAGCATCAGATACGCAGTATTTT. Translating it yields CASSSGLASDTQYF.

At least ten counts were recorded for this clonotype. The CDR3 DNA sequence: TGCGCCAGCAGCTTGGATTCCCGAGGGGAAAAACTGTTTTTT. Translated: CASSLDSRGEKLFF. The chain combines TRBV5-1 with TRBJ1-4, with D uncertain. Per germline, CDR1 SGHRS and CDR2 YFSETQ. The V end was cut by 0 bases, the J end by 8 bases, with 11 bases between. CDR3 length: 14 residues.

This chain links TRBV5-1 with TRBJ2-5, with D perhaps TRBD2 (6 bases). CDR1 and CDR2 (germline): SGHRS, YFSETQ. V was cut by 0 bases and J by 4 bases, with 10 bases left in between. The CDR3 loop spans 14 amino acids. CDR3 amino acids: CASSLDLRGETQYF. In DNA, the CDR3 is TGCGCCAGCAGCTTGGACCTGCGGGGAGAGACCCAGTACTTC.

Ten or more counts support this clonotype. The J gene is TRBJ2-7, the V gene TRBV28; 8 bases line up with TRBD2. The CDR3 loop spans 14 amino acids. CDR1 is MDHEN and CDR2 is SYDVKM in the germline V gene. Losses at the gene ends were 4 bases for V and 3 bases for J; bases not matched to a gene: 5. The CDR3 here is CASSSPGLGYEQYF. CDR3 DNA: TGTGCCAGCAGTTCACCGGGACTAGGCTACGAGCAGTACTTC.

The table lists this clonotype with many counts. The rearrangement uses TRBV3-1 and TRBJ1-4, with unresolved D. Trimming took off 1 base at V and 5 bases at J, with 11 bases between the two ends. Per germline, CDR1 LGHDT and CDR2 YNNKEL (reference sequence). The CDR3 is made up of 15 amino acids. The CDR3 region has the DNA TGTGCCAGCAGCCAAGCGGGCCAGCGAAATGAAAAACTGTTTTTT. Amino acids: CASSQAGQRNEKLFF.

This clonotype was seen repeatedly, ten times or more. The chain joins TRBV20-1 to TRBJ2-7; TRBD2 aligns across 10 bases. The germline gives CDR1 DFQATT, CDR2 SNEGSKA (reference sequence). The J segment lost 2 bases and the V segment lost 8 bases, leaving 12 bases of the junction unmatched. CDR3 size: 15 residues. The CDR3 bases are TGCAGTTTGAGCGAGTCTAGCGGGAGCCCCTACGAGCAGTACTTC. Translating gives CSLSESSGSPYEQYF.

This clonotype was detected many times. The chain uses TRBV27 and TRBJ2-5, with D perhaps being TRBD1 or TRBD2 (5 bases each). Trimming removed 5 bases at V and 3 bases at J, with 13 bases between. The CDR3 has 14 residues. CDR1 MNHEY and CDR2 SMNVEV come from the germline V gene (reference sequence). The CDR3 DNA reads TGTGCCAGCAGTCTCCCGGAGGACAAAGAGACCCAGTACTTC. Translation gives CASSLPEDKETQYF.

The chain joins TRBV28 to TRBJ2-4, with D possibly TRBD1 on 6 matching bases. Germline V gene data show CDR1 as MDHEN and CDR2 as SYDVKM. V lost 6 bases and J lost 6, with 18 bases in between. The CDR3 length is 15 residues. Written as DNA, the CDR3 is TGTGCCAGCAGCCGAGGCAGGGGTTTCGGAAACATTCAGTACTTC. It specifies CASSRGRGFGNIQYF.

This clonotype was counted only a few times. The V and J genes are TRBV24-1 and TRBJ2-5, with a possible D match to TRBD1 (5 bases). The CDR3 sequence is 11 residues long. The V and J ends lost 9 bases and 7 bases respectively, with 11 bases between them. CDR1 and CDR2 from the germline V gene are KGHDR and SFDVKD. The CDR3 DNA reads as TGTGCCACCGCACAGGATGGGACCCAGTACTTC. Translated, it gives CATAQDGTQYF.

This clonotype occurred many times. The chain links TRBV2 to TRBJ2-1; either TRBD1 or TRBD2 may fit D (5 bases each). This CDR3 contains 15 residues. Germline values: CDR1 SNHLY, CDR2 FYNNEI. With 6 bases removed from V and 5 bases from J, the gap between germline ends came to 17 bases. The DNA for the CDR3 is TGTGCCAGCAGGGCTGATGGGGGATCCCACAATGAGCAGTTCTTC. This gives the protein CASRADGGSHNEQFF.

This chain uses TRBV7-8 with TRBJ2-5; D perhaps matches TRBD1 (5 bases). Trimming pared 7 bases from V and 2 bases from J, leaving 11 bases between. Germline V lookup: CDR1 SGHVS, CDR2 FQNEAQ. There are 13 residues in the CDR3. The CDR3 nucleotides are TGTGCCAGCACCGGCAGGGTGCAAGAGACCCAGTACTTC. It specifies CASTGRVQETQYF.

This clonotype was recorded at least ten times. The V call is TRBV9, the J call TRBJ2-3; a possible D gene is TRBD1 (5 bases). In germline, CDR1 is SGDLS, CDR2 YYNGEE. The germline V and J ends were trimmed by 4 bases and 4 bases, with 10 bases remaining between them. The length of the CDR3 is 13 residues. CDR3 DNA sequence: TGTGCCAGCAGCACCAGGGATCCAGATACGCAGTATTTT. Its translation is CASSTRDPDTQYF.

A few counts support this clonotype. The chain recombines TRBV11-2 with TRBJ2-5; D is uncertain. Trimming left V 5 bases short and J 2 bases short, with 9 bases between. This CDR3 has 13 residues. Germline V lookup: CDR1 SGHAT, CDR2 FQNNGV. The CDR3 DNA reads as TGTGCCAGCAGCCGACAATCGCAAGAGACCCAGTACTTC. As protein: CASSRQSQETQYF.

This clonotype was detected a few times. The J gene is TRBJ2-2, the V gene TRBV20-1, with 7 bases identical to TRBD1. CDR3 length equals 18 residues. With 4 bases clipped from V and 2 bases from J, the junction kept 16 bases outside the gene matches. Germline values: CDR1 DFQATT, CDR2 SNEGSKA (reference sequence). CDR3 coding DNA: TGCAGTGCTACACACAGGGGTGGGAGCTCCGCTAACACCGGGGAGCTGTTTTTT. Translation gives CSATHRGGSSANTGELFF.